The T cell receptor (beta chain) described here comes from a study of neurological immune-mediated disorders. V lost 6 bases and J lost 0, with 14 bases in between. The CDR3 consists of 15 residues. This clonotype was picked up one time. What it binds is unknown. Since a much larger clone is just one base distant, this may be a read error. Specified time point: longitudinal time-point 1 (baseline). The unsorted libraries were generated from a total of 2 million PBMCs, which had been stored in RNAlater at -80 C. cDNA was made by 5'RACE with 10-nucleotide random UMIs. Each sequencing run yielded over 170 million TCR-beta sequences from 15-18 subjects. TCRdb analysed the 5' RACE reads with MiXCR anew, one entry per CDR3 protein. This repertoire shows about 60,000 distinct CDR3 sequences, 9.5% to 12% found once; its top ten account for approximately 7%. Study-wide results and caveats: The greatest degree of TCR clonal expansion was observed in HTLV-1-associated myelopathy, with the lowest in multiple sclerosis, below that of healthy controls.

Sequencing input: PBMCs. The sequence was obtained from a male donor with HTLV-1-associated myelopathy (HAM/TSP). V and J are TRBV12-3 or TRBV12-4 and TRBJ1-1; D not certain. The CDR3 region has the DNA TGTGCCAGCAGCCTGGGTCCTCCCTTGAACACTGAAGCTTTCTTT. The encoded protein is CASSLGPPLNTEAFF.